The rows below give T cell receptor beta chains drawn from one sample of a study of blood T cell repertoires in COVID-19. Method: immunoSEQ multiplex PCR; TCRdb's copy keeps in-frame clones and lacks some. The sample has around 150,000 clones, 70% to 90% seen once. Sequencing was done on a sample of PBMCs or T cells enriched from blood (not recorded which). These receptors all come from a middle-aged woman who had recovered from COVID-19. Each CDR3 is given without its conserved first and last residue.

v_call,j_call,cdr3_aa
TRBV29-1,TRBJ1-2,SVADRSNYGYT
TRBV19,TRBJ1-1,ASSIDDRDTEAF
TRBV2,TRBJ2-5,ASREQETQY
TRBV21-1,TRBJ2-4,ASSPSGRRAKNIQY
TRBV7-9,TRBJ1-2,ASSLGDSYYGYT
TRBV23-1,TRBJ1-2,ASTNHGTSRGYT
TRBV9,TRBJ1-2,ASSPVWGDYGYT
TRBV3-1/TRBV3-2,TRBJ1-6,ASSRDRDYNSPLH
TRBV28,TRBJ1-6,ASSLQVSSYNSPLH
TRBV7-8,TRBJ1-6,ASSSGMGGFNSPLH
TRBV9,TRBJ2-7,ASSVTPRDEQY
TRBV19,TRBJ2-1,ASSIGQGANEQF
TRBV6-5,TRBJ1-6,ASSPMTGVTPLH
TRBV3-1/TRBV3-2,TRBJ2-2,ASSQGTGDTGELF
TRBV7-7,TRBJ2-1,ASSSPRTSGNYNEQF
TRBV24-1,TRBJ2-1,ATSDGERGADNEQF
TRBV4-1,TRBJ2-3,ASSQVGVDTQY
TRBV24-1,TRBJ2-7,ATSESGLGSYEQY
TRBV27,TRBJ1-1,ASSLGGGTEAF
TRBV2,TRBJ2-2,ASSLQDTGELF
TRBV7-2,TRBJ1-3,ASSLTGGRSGNTIY
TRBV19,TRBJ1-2,ASNIVGGYHGYT
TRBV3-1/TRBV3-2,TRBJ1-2,ASSQGGVQVAFGYT
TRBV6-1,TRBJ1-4,ASSLLTGGNEKLF
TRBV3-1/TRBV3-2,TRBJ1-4,ASSQGGDLEKLF
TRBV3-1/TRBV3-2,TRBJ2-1,ASSPSQREIKNEQF
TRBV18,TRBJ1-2,ASSPSGGQGNGYT
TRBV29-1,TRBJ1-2,SVKTGSNYGYT
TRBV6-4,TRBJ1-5,ASSEGGAGQPQH
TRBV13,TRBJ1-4,ASSSLRVRATNEKLF
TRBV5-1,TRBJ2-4,ASSLAGENIQY
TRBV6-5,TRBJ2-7,ASTSGRPSYEQY
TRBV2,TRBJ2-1,ASSVDTGSYNEQF
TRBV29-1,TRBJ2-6,SVSSGANVLT
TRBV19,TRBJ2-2,ASSQGAAGELF
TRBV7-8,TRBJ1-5,ASSQRRGRVANQPQH
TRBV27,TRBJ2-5,ASSLGTGGSETQY
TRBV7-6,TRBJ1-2,ASSLEGGGYGYT
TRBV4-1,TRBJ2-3,ASSQDTPSVFTDTQY
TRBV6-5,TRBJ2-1,ASNPGLGNEQF